Detailed here is one TCR beta chain. Its matching antigen is unknown. Sample time point: after neoadjuvant nivolumab, at surgical resection. These newly diagnosed stage II-IVA oral cavity squamous cell carcinoma patients had no prior systemic or radiation treatment. The source of the sample is a study of neoadjuvant anti-PD-1 for oral cavity cancer. Whole-study findings and limits: Post-nivolumab, blood T cell clonality was significantly elevated in non-responders. Each response group had just three patients in TCR analyses.

Method: immunoSEQ multiplex PCR; TCRdb's copy keeps in-frame clones and lacks some. The sample has 68,000 or so clones, approximately 85% seen once. This receptor was taken from a person aged 40 to 85 with oral cavity squamous cell carcinoma. The specimen comprised PBMCs, sampled after nivolumab (anti-PD-1) treatment.

CDR3 residues: CASSFGGNYGYTF. DNA of the CDR3: TGTGCCAGCAGCTTCGGGGGAAACTATGGCTACACCTTC. The rearrangement links TRBV13 to TRBJ1-2, with D possibly being TRBD1 (5 bases). From germline, CDR1 is PRHDT and CDR2 FYEKMQ (reference sequence). V was pared by 3 bases and J by 2 bases, with 7 bases between. CDR3 length equals 13 residues.